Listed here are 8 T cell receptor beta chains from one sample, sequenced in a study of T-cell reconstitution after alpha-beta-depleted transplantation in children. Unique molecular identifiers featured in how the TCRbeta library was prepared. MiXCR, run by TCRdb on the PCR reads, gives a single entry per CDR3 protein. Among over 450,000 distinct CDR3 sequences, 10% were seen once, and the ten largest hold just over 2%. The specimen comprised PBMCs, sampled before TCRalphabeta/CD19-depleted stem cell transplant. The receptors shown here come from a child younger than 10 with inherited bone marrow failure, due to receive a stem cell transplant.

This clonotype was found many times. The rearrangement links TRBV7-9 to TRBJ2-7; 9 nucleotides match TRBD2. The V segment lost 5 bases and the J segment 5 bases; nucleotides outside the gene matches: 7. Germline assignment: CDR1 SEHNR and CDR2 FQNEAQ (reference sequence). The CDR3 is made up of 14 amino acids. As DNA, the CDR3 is TGTGCCAGCAGCACCAGTGGCGGGAGGGACGAGCAGTACTTC. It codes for CASSTSGGRDEQYF.

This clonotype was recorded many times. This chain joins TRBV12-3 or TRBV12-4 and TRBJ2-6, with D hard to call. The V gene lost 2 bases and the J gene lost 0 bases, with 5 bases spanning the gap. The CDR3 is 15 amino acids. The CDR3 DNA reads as TGTGCCAGCAGTTTACGGTTCTCTGGGGCCAACGTCCTGACTTTC. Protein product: CASSLRFSGANVLTF.

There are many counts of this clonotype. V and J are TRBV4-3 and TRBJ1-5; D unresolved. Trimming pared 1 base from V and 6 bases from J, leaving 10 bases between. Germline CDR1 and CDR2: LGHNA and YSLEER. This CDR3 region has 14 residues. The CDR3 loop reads CASSQVSLGQPQHF. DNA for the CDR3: TGCGCCAGCAGCCAAGTCAGCTTGGGTCAGCCCCAGCATTTT.

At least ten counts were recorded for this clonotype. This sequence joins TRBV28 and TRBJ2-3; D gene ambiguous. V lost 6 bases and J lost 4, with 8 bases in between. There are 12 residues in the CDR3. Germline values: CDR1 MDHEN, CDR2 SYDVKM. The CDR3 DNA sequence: TGTGCCAGCAGGCAACTCGCAGATACGCAGTATTTT. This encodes CASRQLADTQYF.

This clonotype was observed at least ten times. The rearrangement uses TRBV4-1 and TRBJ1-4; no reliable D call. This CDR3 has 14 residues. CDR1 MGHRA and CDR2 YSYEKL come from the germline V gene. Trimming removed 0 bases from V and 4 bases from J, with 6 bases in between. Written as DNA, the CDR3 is TGCGCCAGCAGCCAAGAGCATCTTAATGAAAAACTGTTTTTT. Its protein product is CASSQEHLNEKLFF.

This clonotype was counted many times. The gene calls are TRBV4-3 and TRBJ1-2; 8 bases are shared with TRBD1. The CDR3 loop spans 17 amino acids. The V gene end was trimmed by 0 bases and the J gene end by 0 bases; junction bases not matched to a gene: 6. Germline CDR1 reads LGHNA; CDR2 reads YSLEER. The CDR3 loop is CASSQDWTGTSNYGYTF. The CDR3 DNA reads TGCGCCAGCAGCCAAGATTGGACAGGGACTTCTAACTATGGCTACACCTTC.

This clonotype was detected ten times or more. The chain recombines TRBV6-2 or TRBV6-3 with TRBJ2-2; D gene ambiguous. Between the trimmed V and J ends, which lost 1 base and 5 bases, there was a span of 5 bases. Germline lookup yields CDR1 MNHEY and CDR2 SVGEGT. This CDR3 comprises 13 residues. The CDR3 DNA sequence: TGTGCCAGCAGTTACTTCAGAACCGGGGAGCTGTTTTTT. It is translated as CASSYFRTGELFF.

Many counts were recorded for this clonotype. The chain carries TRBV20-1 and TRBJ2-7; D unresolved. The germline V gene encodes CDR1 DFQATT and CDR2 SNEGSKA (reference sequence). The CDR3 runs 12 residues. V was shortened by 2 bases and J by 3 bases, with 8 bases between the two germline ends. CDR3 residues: CSARLGGYEQYF. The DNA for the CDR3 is TGCAGTGCTAGATTGGGTGGCTACGAGCAGTACTTC.